The clone carrying this T cell receptor (beta chain) was detected many times. Its antigen is undetermined. This sample is drawn from a study of beta chain features in type 1 diabetes. This CDR3 spans 15 amino acids. The germline V gene has CDR1 LNHDA and CDR2 SQIVND (reference sequence). Trimming took off 10 bases at V and 2 bases at J, with 17 bases between the two ends. Every isolated RNA sample was fully reverse transcribed, so sequencing captured expressed TCRB transcripts. Sequencing used immunoSEQ multiplex PCR; TCRdb keeps in-frame clones, though not all of them. Among roughly 160,000 clones listed, 7% to 9% were seen once. One heparinised draw of blood, averaging about 120 mL, came from each donor. Notes on the study in general: Type 1 diabetes patients had TCRB CDR3s that were shorter (moderately but significantly so) in all four CD4+ subsets.

Specimen: central memory CD4+ T cells from blood. The chain recombines TRBV19 with TRBJ2-2; D is ambiguous. This TCR derives from a man aged 18 to 29 with type 1 diabetes. CDR3 region: CATSSMRINTGELFF. The CDR3 bases are TGTGCCACCAGTAGTATGCGGATTAACACCGGGGAGCTGTTTTTT.